This T cell receptor beta chain was recorded in a study of CD8 T cells in Susac syndrome. Overall study context: Each patient with Susac syndrome, at the time of blood draw, was therapy-naive, on corticosteroids, or on intravenous immunoglobulin alone.

The CDR3 totals 12 residues. The germline V gene has CDR1 DFQATT and CDR2 SNEGSKA (reference sequence). V was cut by 3 bases and J by 1 base, with 6 bases left in between. Reverse transcription used about 0.5 to 1 ug RNA and random hexamers. TCRdb re-called the immunoSEQ multiplex PCR reads with MiXCR, one entry per CDR3 protein. There are roughly 80,000 distinct CDR3 sequences in the sample; 85% to 95% occur only once, and around 0.48% lies in the top ten. Peripheral blood CD8+ and CD4+ T cells were profiled by TCR beta sequencing. Diagnostic criteria for definite or probable disease, in their recently defined form, were met by the patients with Susac syndrome. TEMRA cells were enriched by FACS, while CD8+ and CD4+ T cells were obtained through a negative isolation that was performed magnetically.

The specimen sequenced was CD4+ T cells from PBMCs. The rearrangement uses TRBV20-1 and TRBJ1-1; D is unresolved. The source of this sequence is a human donor with Susac syndrome. In DNA, the CDR3 is TGCAGTGCTAGCCGTGGGAACACTGAAGCTTTCTTT. Its translation: CSASRGNTEAFF.